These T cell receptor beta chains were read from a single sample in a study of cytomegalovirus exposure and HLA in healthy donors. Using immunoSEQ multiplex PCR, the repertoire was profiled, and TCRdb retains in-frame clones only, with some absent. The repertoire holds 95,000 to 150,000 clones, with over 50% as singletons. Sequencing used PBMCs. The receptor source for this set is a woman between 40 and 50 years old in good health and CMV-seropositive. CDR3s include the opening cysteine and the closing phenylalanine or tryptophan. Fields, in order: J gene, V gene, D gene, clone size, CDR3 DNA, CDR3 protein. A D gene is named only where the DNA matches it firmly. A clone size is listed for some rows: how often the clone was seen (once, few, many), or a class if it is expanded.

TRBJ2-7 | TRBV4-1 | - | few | TGTGCCAGCAGCCAAGATGTCGACAGCTCCTACGAGCAGTACTTC | CASSQDVDSSYEQYF
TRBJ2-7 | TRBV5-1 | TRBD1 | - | TGCGCCAGCAGAGACAGACAGGGGGAGGACGAGCAGTACTTC | CASRDRQGEDEQYF
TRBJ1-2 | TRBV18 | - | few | TGTGCCAGCTCACTTGAAAGGGGAGGAAACTATGGCTACACCTTC | CASSLERGGNYGYTF
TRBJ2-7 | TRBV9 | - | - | TGTGCCAGCAGCGTAGGTGCAGTTGCCCCCTACGAGCAGTACTTC | CASSVGAVAPYEQYF
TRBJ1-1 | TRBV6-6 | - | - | TGTGCCAGCAGTTACTCCGGGTACACCACTGAAGCTTTCTTT | CASSYSGYTTEAFF
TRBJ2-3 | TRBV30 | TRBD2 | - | TGTGCCTGGGAAGCTTCTTTCAGCGGGAACACAGATACGCAGTATTTT | CAWEASFSGNTDTQYF
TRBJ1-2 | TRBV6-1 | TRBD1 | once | TGTGCCAGCAGGTTTGCGGGACAGTTCTATGGCTACACCTTC | CASRFAGQFYGYTF
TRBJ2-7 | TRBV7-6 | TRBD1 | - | TGTGCCAGCAGGGGGGACAGCCTCTCCTACGAGCAGTACTTC | CASRGDSLSYEQYF
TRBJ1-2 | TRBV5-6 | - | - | TGTGCCAGCAGTTCGGACAATAACTATGGCTACACCTTC | CASSSDNNYGYTF
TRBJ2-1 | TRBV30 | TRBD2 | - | TGTGCCTGGAGCCCCGAGCGGGGGCCCTTCTCCTACAATGAGCAGTTCTTC | CAWSPERGPFSYNEQFF
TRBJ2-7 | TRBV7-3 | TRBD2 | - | TGTGCCAGCAGGCCCCTAGCGGGACCCTACGAGCAGTACTTC | CASRPLAGPYEQYF
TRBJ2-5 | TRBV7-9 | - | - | TGTGCCAGCAGCAAGATGGTCCGGGACTCTAGCCAAGAGACCCAGTACTTC | CASSKMVRDSSQETQYF
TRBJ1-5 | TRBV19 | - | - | TGTGCCAGTAGTATACATGGACTCCAGCCCCAGCATTTT | CASSIHGLQPQHF
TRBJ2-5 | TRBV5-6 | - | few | TGTGCCAGCAGCCACCGGGCCCTAGGGGGAGAGACCCAGTACTTC | CASSHRALGGETQYF
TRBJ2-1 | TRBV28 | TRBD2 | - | TGTGCCAGCACCTCGGCCGGGACTAGAAATCACAATGAGCAGTTCTTC | CASTSAGTRNHNEQFF
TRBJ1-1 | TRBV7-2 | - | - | TGTGCCAGCAGCTTAAGTCCAGGGATGAACACTGAAGCTTTCTTT | CASSLSPGMNTEAFF
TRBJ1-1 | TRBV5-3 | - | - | TGTGCCAGAAGCTTGAATACTGGAGGGGTAGGCGCTTTCTTT | CARSLNTGGVGAFF
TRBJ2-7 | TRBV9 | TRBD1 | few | TGTGCCAGCAGCGATCGGGACAGAACCTCCTACGAGCAGTACTTC | CASSDRDRTSYEQYF
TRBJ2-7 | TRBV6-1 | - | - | TGTGCCAGCAGTGAAGCGTTTGGGGCGACCAACTACGAGCAGTACTTC | CASSEAFGATNYEQYF
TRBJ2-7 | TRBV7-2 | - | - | TGTGCCAGCAGCTTAGCTCTAGATGACTACGAGCAGTACTTC | CASSLALDDYEQYF
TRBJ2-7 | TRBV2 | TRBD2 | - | TGTGCCAGCTGCCGGGGGGGTAGCGGGACCTACGAGCAGTACTTC | CASCRGGSGTYEQYF
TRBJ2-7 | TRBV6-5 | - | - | TGTGCCAGCAGTCCCACCGGGGGAAGCTCCTACGAGCAGTACTTC | CASSPTGGSSYEQYF
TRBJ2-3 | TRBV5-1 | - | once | TGCGCCAGCAGCTTGCAGGGAATTTTAACAGATACGCAGTATTTT | CASSLQGILTDTQYF
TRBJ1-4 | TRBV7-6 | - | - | TGTGCCAGCAGCTCCGATCAGGGCCCAAATGAAAAACTGTTTTTT | CASSSDQGPNEKLFF
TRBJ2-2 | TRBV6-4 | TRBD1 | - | TGTGCCAGCGGACAGGGGGACACCGGGGAGCTGTTTTTT | CASGQGDTGELFF
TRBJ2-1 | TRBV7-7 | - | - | TGTGCTAGCAGCCCACTTCCGCAGGGGTCCTACAATGAGCAGTTCTTC | CASSPLPQGSYNEQFF
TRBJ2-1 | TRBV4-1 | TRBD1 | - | TGCGCCAGCAGCCAAGGGGAGACAGGGGTCAATGAGCAGTTCTTC | CASSQGETGVNEQFF
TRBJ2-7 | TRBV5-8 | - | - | TGTGCCAGCAGCTTGGGGCCGCAGGGATCCTACGAGCAGTACTTC | CASSLGPQGSYEQYF
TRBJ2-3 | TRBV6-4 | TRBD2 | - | TGTGCCAGCAGTGACTCGGGGACTAGCATTAGCACAGATACGCAGTATTTT | CASSDSGTSISTDTQYF
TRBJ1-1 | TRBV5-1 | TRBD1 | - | TGCGCCAGCAGTCGGGACAGGGCGAACACTGAAGCTTTCTTT | CASSRDRANTEAFF
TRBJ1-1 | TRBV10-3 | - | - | TGTGCCATCAGCGGGAATCAAGAGAACACTGAAGCTTTCTTT | CAISGNQENTEAFF
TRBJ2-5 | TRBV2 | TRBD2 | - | TGTGCCACCTCAAGGTCGGGGGGCCAAGAGACCCAGTACTTC | CATSRSGGQETQYF
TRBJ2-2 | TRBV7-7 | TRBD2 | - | TGTGCTAGCAGCCAAGGACTAGCGGGGGGGCGGACCGGGGAGCTGTTTTTT | CASSQGLAGGRTGELFF
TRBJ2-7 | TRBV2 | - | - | TGTGCCAGCAGTCGGGCCCCCGAGGGCGAGCAGTACTTC | CASSRAPEGEQYF
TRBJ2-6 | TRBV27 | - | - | TGTGCCAGCAGTTTCTCGGTGGGGGCCAACGTCCTGACTTTC | CASSFSVGANVLTF
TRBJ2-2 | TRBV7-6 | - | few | TGTGCCAGCAGCCCCTGGGCGGGGTACAACACCGGGGAGCTGTTTTTT | CASSPWAGYNTGELFF
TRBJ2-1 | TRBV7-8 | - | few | TGTGCCAGCAGCTCATCGGGACTTCCTCACAATGAGCAGTTCTTC | CASSSSGLPHNEQFF
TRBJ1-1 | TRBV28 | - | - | TGTGCCAGCAGTTTATCCGGGGACTTGAGAGCTTTCTTT | CASSLSGDLRAFF
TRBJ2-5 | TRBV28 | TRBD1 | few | TGTGCCAGCAGTTCACAGGGGGCCCAGTACTTC | CASSSQGAQYF
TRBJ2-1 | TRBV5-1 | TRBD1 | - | TGCGCCAGCAGCTTGGTCGGGACAGGGCTGAAGGGAGGGCCGAATGAGCAGTTCTTC | CASSLVGTGLKGGPNEQFF
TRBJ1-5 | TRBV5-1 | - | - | TGCGCCAGCAGCTTGGAAGGAGGGGACAATCAGCCCCAGCATTTT | CASSLEGGDNQPQHF
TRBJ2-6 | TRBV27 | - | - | TGTGCCAGCAGTCCGAGGTCTGGCTCCGGGGCCAACGTCCTGACTTTC | CASSPRSGSGANVLTF
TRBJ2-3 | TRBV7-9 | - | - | TGTGCCAGCAGCTTACAGGGAGGCGGTTGGGCCACAGATACGCAGTATTTT | CASSLQGGGWATDTQYF
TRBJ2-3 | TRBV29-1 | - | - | TGCAGCGTTGAAGATCGAGGGAGCACAGATACGCAGTATTTT | CSVEDRGSTDTQYF
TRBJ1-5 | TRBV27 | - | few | TGTGCCAGCAGTCTAGGGAGGGACAGCAATCAGCCCCAGCATTTT | CASSLGRDSNQPQHF
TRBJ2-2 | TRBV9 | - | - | TGTGCCAGCGGGAGCCTGGCCCACACCGGGGAGCTGTTTTTT | CASGSLAHTGELFF
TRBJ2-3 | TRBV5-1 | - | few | TGCGCCAGCGGGCAGGGGAGTGCTAGAGATACGCAGTATTTT | CASGQGSARDTQYF
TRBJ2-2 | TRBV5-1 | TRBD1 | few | TGCGCCAGCGGGACAGGCAATGCGAACACCGGGGAGCTGTTTTTT | CASGTGNANTGELFF
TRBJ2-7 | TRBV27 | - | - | TGTGCCAGCAGTTTCGGTGGACAGAATGAGCAGTACTTC | CASSFGGQNEQYF
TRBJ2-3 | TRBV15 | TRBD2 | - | TGTGCCACCAGCAGAGGACTAGCTGAGACAGATACGCAGTATTTT | CATSRGLAETDTQYF
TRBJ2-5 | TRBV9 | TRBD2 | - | TGTGCCAGCAGCGTAGCTAGCGGGGGTAGTTGGGAGACCCAGTACTTC | CASSVASGGSWETQYF
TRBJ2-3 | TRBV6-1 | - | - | TGTGCCAGCAGGTCCACGGCAGATACGCAGTATTTT | CASRSTADTQYF
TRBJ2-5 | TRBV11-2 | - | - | TGTGCCAGCAGCCCGGAACCCGGGTTAAAGACCCAGTACTTC | CASSPEPGLKTQYF
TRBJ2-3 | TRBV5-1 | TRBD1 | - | TGCGCCAGTGGGACAGGCGAGGCAGATACGCAGTATTTT | CASGTGEADTQYF